This T cell receptor beta chain comes out of a study of T-cell reconstitution after alpha-beta-depleted transplantation in children. The ends were cut back, 1 base at V and 5 bases at J, with 11 bases in the middle. The CDR3 spans 15 residues. The germline gives CDR1 LGHDT, CDR2 YNNKEL (reference sequence). During its preparation, the TCRbeta library received unique molecular identifiers. TCRdb reanalysed the PCR reads using MiXCR and keeps one entry per CDR3 protein. This table has 65,000 to 70,000 distinct CDR3 sequences, over 4.5% appearing once. This clonotype occurred many times. The sequence was collected from a boy in the first two years of life who had a stem cell transplant for acute myeloid leukemia, so the T cells may come from the graft donor. The starting material was PBMCs, mostly from graft donor cells, obtained 180 days after TCRalphabeta/CD19-depleted stem cell transplant. This rearrangement joins TRBV3-1 to TRBJ1-4; a possible D gene is TRBD1 (5 bases). CDR3 loop: CASSQGGWVNEKLFF. The CDR3 DNA sequence: TGTGCCAGCAGCCAAGGGGGGTGGGTGAATGAAAAACTGTTTTTT.